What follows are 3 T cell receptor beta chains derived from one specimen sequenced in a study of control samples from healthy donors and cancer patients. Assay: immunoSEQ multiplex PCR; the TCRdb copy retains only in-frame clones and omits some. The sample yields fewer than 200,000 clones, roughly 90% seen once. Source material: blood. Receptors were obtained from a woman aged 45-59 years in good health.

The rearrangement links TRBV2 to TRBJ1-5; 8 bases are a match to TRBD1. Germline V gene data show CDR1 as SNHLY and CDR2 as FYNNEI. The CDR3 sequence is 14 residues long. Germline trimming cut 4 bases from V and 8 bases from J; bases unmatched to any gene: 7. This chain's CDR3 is CASSGQGAREPQHF. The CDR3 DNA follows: TGTGCCAGCAGTGGGCAGGGGGCGCGGGAGCCCCAGCATTTT. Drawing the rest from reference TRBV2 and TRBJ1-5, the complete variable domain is EPEVTQTPSHQVTQMGQEVILRCVPISNHLYFYWYRQILGQKVEFLVSFYNNEISEKSEIFDDQFSVERPDGSNFTLKIRSTKLEDSAMYFCASSGQGAREPQHFGDGTRLSIL.

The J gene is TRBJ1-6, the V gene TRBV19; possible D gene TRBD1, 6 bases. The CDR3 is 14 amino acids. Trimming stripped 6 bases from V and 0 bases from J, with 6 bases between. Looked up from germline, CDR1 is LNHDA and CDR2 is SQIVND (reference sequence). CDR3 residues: CASRDSSYNSPLHF. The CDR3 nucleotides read TGTGCCAGTAGGGACAGCTCCTATAATTCACCCCTCCACTTT.

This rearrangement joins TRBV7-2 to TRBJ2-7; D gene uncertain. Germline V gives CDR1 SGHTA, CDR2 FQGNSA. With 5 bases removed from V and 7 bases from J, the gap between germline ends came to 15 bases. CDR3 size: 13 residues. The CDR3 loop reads CASSLFFVEEQYF. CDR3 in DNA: TGTGCCAGCAGCCTATTCTTCGTGGAAGAGCAGTACTTC.